A single sample is the source of the 30 T cell receptor beta chains below, sequenced in a study of shared clonotypes between healthy human individuals. Assay: immunoSEQ multiplex PCR; the TCRdb copy retains only in-frame clones and omits some. The repertoire includes 600,000 to 750,000 clones, 90% of them detected once, and about 33% sits in the top ten. The sample comprised memory CD8+ T cells from PBMCs. Noted subset: CD45RO+ cells pooled with CCR7-negative TemRA cells. These receptors were taken from a man aged 18 to 30 in good health. Some clones in this sample may be carry-over from other donors' samples.

The rearrangement links TRBV21-1 to TRBJ2-1; the table names TRBD2, a call not compared with the DNA. TRBV21-1 is termed a pseudogene. The CDR3 loop spans 19 amino acids. For the CDR3, the DNA is TGTGCCAGCAGCAAATCGCGGACCCTCACTAGCGGGAGTTTCAATGAGCAGTTCTTC. It specifies CASSKSRTLTSGSFNEQFF.

This rearrangement joins TRBV29-1 to TRBJ2-2; no reliable D call. The CDR3 runs to 16 residues. Trimming pared 0 bases from V and 0 bases from J, leaving 11 bases between. CDR1 is SQVTM, CDR2 ANQGSEA, per germline. In DNA form, the CDR3 reads TGCAGCGTTGAAGATCGCGTGGGGACGAACACCGGGGAGCTGTTTTTT. It yields the protein CSVEDRVGTNTGELFF.

The chain uses TRBV27 and TRBJ2-7; D is perhaps TRBD2 (5 bases). V gave up 5 bases and J gave up 7 bases, with 21 bases separating them. This CDR3 is built from 15 residues. Per germline, CDR1 MNHEY and CDR2 SMNVEV (reference sequence). The DNA for the CDR3 is TGTGCCAGCAGTCAATACGACGAGGAGTCGGGAGAGCAGTACTTC. This encodes CASSQYDEESGEQYF.

The V call is TRBV27, the J call TRBJ1-1, with D possibly being TRBD1 (5 bases). V lost 3 bases and J lost 4, with 12 bases in between. Germline loops: CDR1 MNHEY, CDR2 SMNVEV (reference sequence). This CDR3 is built from 14 residues. The CDR3 loop is CASSLTRDGTEAFF. Written as DNA, the CDR3 is TGTGCCAGCAGTTTGACCCGGGACGGCACTGAAGCTTTCTTT.

CDR3 amino acids: CASSLDSGRNTEAFF. Written as DNA, the CDR3 is TGCGCCAGCAGCCTTGATTCGGGGAGAAACACTGAAGCTTTCTTT. This chain connects TRBV4-1 to TRBJ1-1; D unclear. Germline-derived CDR1 and CDR2 are MGHRA and YSYEKL. V was trimmed by 4 bases and J by 2 bases, leaving 14 bases between them. CDR3 size: 15 residues.

J is TRBJ2-7 and V is TRBV5-1; D gene unclear. The CDR3 is made up of 13 amino acids. CDR1 SGHRS and CDR2 YFSETQ come from the germline V gene. Trimming removed 7 bases at V and 3 bases at J, with 14 bases between. The CDR3 reads CASRGMADYEQYF. The CDR3 DNA reads TGCGCCAGCCGTGGGATGGCAGACTACGAGCAGTACTTC.

This clone was recorded once. The chain joins TRBV11-2 to TRBJ2-7, with D perhaps given as TRBD1 or TRBD2 (5 bases each). CDR3 length: 12 residues. Per germline, CDR1 SGHAT and CDR2 FQNNGV. Trimming removed 5 bases at V and 5 bases at J, with 10 bases between. The CDR3 sequence is CASSLGGNEQYF. The CDR3 region has the DNA TGTGCCAGCAGCCTTGGGGGTAACGAGCAGTACTTC. The variable domain in full, with the rest retrieved from reference TRBV11-2 and TRBJ2-7, is EAGVAQSPRYKIIEKRQSVAFWCNPISGHATLYWYQQILGQGPKLLIQFQNNGVVDDSQLPKDRFSAERLKGVDSTLKIQPAKLEDSAVYLCASSLGGNEQYFGPGTRLTVT.

This chain joins TRBV9 and TRBJ2-1; 7 nucleotides agree with TRBD2. The junction had 15 bases not matched to a gene; V was cut back by 4 bases and J by 8 bases. This CDR3 is 16 amino acids long. From germline, CDR1 is SGDLS and CDR2 YYNGEE. The CDR3 reads CASSFSGGRDVDEQFF. Here the CDR3 DNA reads TGTGCCAGCAGCTTCTCCGGCGGGAGAGATGTCGATGAGCAGTTCTTC. Based on the CDR3 plus reference TRBV9 and TRBJ2-1, the full variable domain is DSGVTQTPKHLITATGQRVTLRCSPRSGDLSVYWYQQSLDQGLQFLIQYYNGEERAKGNILERFSAQQFPDLHSELNLSSLELGDSALYFCASSFSGGRDVDEQFFGPGTRLTVL.

The rearrangement links TRBV9 to TRBJ2-7, with D perhaps TRBD1 or TRBD2 (7 bases each). Germline values: CDR1 SGDLS, CDR2 YYNGEE. V dropped 3 bases and J dropped 7 bases, with 23 bases sitting between them. The CDR3 spans 16 residues. The CDR3: CASSAGGAGPQREQYF. The CDR3 DNA follows: TGTGCCAGCAGCGCAGGGGGGGCGGGACCCCAAAGGGAGCAGTACTTC.

This chain connects TRBV5-4 to TRBJ2-3; 7 nucleotides line up with TRBD2. CDR3 size: 15 residues. Germline trimming cut 7 bases from V and 4 bases from J; bases unmatched to any gene: 12. Looked up from germline, CDR1 is SGHNT and CDR2 is YYREEE (reference sequence). The CDR3, as DNA: TGTGCCAGCGGGGTTTGGCGGGAGTATTCAGATACGCAGTATTTT. It codes for CASGVWREYSDTQYF.

Of note for this clone: This may arise from a read error, as a much more abundant clone is one base away. Other nucleotide sequences in the sample specify the same CDR3. V gene TRBV4-3 combines with J gene TRBJ2-7, with D possibly being TRBD2 (6 bases). Germline V gene sequence: CDR1 LGHNA, CDR2 YSLEER. This CDR3 region has 15 residues. This CDR3 is CASSQEWDWRYEQYF. CDR3 coding DNA: TGCGCCAGCAGTCAAGAATGGGACTGGCGCTACGAGCAGTACTTC.

This chain links TRBV6-6 with TRBJ1-5, with D perhaps TRBD1 (5 bases). Germline CDR1 is MNHNY and CDR2 is SVGAGI (reference sequence). Between the trimmed V and J ends, which lost 2 bases and 6 bases, there was a span of 14 bases. CDR3 length: 15 amino acids. CDR3 DNA: TGTGCCAGCAGTTACGTCTCGGCGGGGGGTCAGCCCCAGCATTTT. This encodes CASSYVSAGGQPQHF.

The V and J genes are TRBV4-1 and TRBJ1-1; tentative D call: TRBD1 (5 bases). The CDR3 consists of 13 residues. The ends were cut back, 5 bases at V and 8 bases at J, with 15 bases in the middle. Germline lookup yields CDR1 MGHRA and CDR2 YSYEKL. The CDR3 nucleotides are TGCGCCAGCAGCTCCATAGCTTGGGGCGAAGCTTTCTTT. Translating it yields CASSSIAWGEAFF.

The rearrangement uses TRBV4-3 and TRBJ2-5; D is uncertain. Germline lookup yields CDR1 LGHNA and CDR2 YSLEER. Trimming took off 11 bases at V and 3 bases at J, with 7 bases between the two ends. CDR3 length: 10 amino acids. CDR3 nucleotide sequence: TGCGCCCGCGCGAAAGAGACCCAGTACTTC. Residues: CARAKETQYF.

Only one count was recorded for this clone. The rearrangement joins TRBV29-1 to TRBJ2-3; D not resolved. The CDR3 is 13 amino acids. Germline lookup yields CDR1 SQVTM and CDR2 ANQGSEA. Trimming pared 1 base from V and 4 bases from J, leaving 9 bases between. CDR3 in DNA: TGCAGCGTTGAAGTCTGGGTAGCAGATACGCAGTATTTT. Residues: CSVEVWVADTQYF.

This chain uses TRBV30 with TRBJ2-2; D is unresolved. The CDR3 runs to 14 residues. Trimming cost V 4 bases and J 4 bases, with 13 bases left between them. The germline CDR1 and CDR2 sequences are GTSNPN and SVGIG (reference sequence). The CDR3 loop reads CAWNPGTTTGELFF. As DNA, the CDR3 is TGTGCCTGGAACCCAGGCACCACCACCGGGGAGCTGTTTTTT. The entire variable domain, with the rest obtained from reference TRBV30 and TRBJ2-2, is as follows: SQTIHQWPATLVQPVGSPLSLECTVEGTSNPNLYWYRQAAGRGLQLLFYSVGIGQISSEVPQNLSASRPQDRQFILSSKKLLLSDSGFYLCAWNPGTTTGELFFGEGSRLTVL.

The chain recombines TRBV9 with TRBJ1-2, with TRBD1 matching 11 bases. V lost 0 bases and J lost 3; bases outside the gene matches: 7. Germline lookup yields CDR1 SGDLS and CDR2 YYNGEE. This CDR3 comprises 17 residues. CDR3 DNA sequence: TGTGCCAGCAGCGTAGTAGCCGGGACAGGGGGGCACTATGGCTACACCTTC. Protein sequence: CASSVVAGTGGHYGYTF.

This chain links TRBV19 with TRBJ2-7, with TRBD1 matching 7 bases. Losses at the gene ends were 10 bases for V and 1 base for J; bases not matched to a gene: 4. Germline loops: CDR1 LNHDA, CDR2 SQIVND (reference sequence). This CDR3 contains 12 residues. The DNA of the CDR3 is TGTGCCACCGGGACAGCATCCTACGAGCAGTACTTC. Amino acids: CATGTASYEQYF.

The rearrangement links TRBV27 to TRBJ2-1; unclear D gene. V dropped 8 bases and J dropped 0 bases, with 14 bases sitting between them. The CDR3 is 15 residues long. Germline-derived CDR1 and CDR2 are MNHEY and SMNVEV (reference sequence). CDR3 amino acids: CASDLRVSSYNEQFF. The CDR3 DNA sequence: TGTGCCAGCGATCTCCGGGTTAGCTCCTACAATGAGCAGTTCTTC.

The V call is TRBV7-9, the J call TRBJ2-5; 7 bases agree with TRBD1. With V trimmed by 8 bases and J by 1 base, 4 bases remained unmatched. This CDR3 is built from 13 residues. Germline loops: CDR1 SEHNR, CDR2 FQNEAQ (reference sequence). CDR3 coding DNA: TGTGCCAGCGGCACAGGGGCCCAAGAGACCCAGTACTTC. The encoded protein is CASGTGAQETQYF.

The V gene is TRBV9, the J gene TRBJ2-1, with 12 positions matching TRBD2. With 4 bases clipped from V and 7 bases from J, the junction kept 15 bases outside the gene matches. The CDR3 has 18 amino acids. Germline V gene data show CDR1 as SGDLS and CDR2 as YYNGEE. The CDR3: CASSRGNRLAGVENEQFF. CDR3 DNA: TGTGCCAGCAGCCGTGGGAATAGACTAGCGGGAGTAGAGAATGAGCAGTTCTTC. The full variable domain, in which reference TRBV9 and TRBJ2-1 provide the parts outside the CDR3, is DSGVTQTPKHLITATGQRVTLRCSPRSGDLSVYWYQQSLDQGLQFLIQYYNGEERAKGNILERFSAQQFPDLHSELNLSSLELGDSALYFCASSRGNRLAGVENEQFFGPGTRLTVL.

This chain connects TRBV9 to TRBJ2-1; the match to TRBD1 covers 7 bases. V shed 3 bases, J shed 0 bases, and the junction held 3 bases outside the gene matches. The CDR3 runs 15 residues. Germline CDR1 is SGDLS and CDR2 is YYNGEE. The CDR3 nucleotides are TGTGCCAGCAGCGCGGGACAGCCCTCCTACAATGAGCAGTTCTTC. Amino acid sequence: CASSAGQPSYNEQFF. Supplemented by reference TRBV9 and TRBJ2-1, the full variable domain reads DSGVTQTPKHLITATGQRVTLRCSPRSGDLSVYWYQQSLDQGLQFLIQYYNGEERAKGNILERFSAQQFPDLHSELNLSSLELGDSALYFCASSAGQPSYNEQFFGPGTRLTVL.

The chain links TRBV13 to TRBJ1-6; D gene unclear. The germline CDR1 and CDR2 sequences are PRHDT and FYEKMQ (reference sequence). Between the trimmed V and J ends, which lost 5 bases and 6 bases, there was a span of 11 bases. This CDR3 has 14 amino acids. CDR3 protein: CASSPRTANSPLHF. CDR3 in DNA: TGTGCCAGCAGCCCCCGCACAGCTAATTCACCCCTCCACTTT.

The genes are TRBV4-1 and TRBJ1-5; D is unresolved. Germline loops: CDR1 MGHRA, CDR2 YSYEKL. The CDR3 extends over 16 amino acids. V lost 4 bases and J 2 bases, leaving 15 bases between the germline ends. Here the CDR3 DNA reads TGCGCCAGCAGCCTCCGGGAAGGCAGCGGCAATCAGCCCCAGCATTTT. Its translation is CASSLREGSGNQPQHF.

V and J are TRBV27 and TRBJ2-7, with a tentative D call TRBD1 (5 bases). Germline V gene sequence: CDR1 MNHEY, CDR2 SMNVEV (reference sequence). This CDR3 is built from 14 residues. V shed 5 bases and J shed 3 bases, with 14 bases lying between them. The CDR3 nucleotides read TGTGCCAGCAGTAGCGACAGCCGACTCTACGAGCAGTACTTC. Encoded protein: CASSSDSRLYEQYF.

The sample holds one count of this clone. V usage is TRBV27 and J usage is TRBJ1-1; weak D call: TRBD1 (5 bases). Between the trimmed V and J ends, which lost 2 bases and 4 bases, there was a span of 17 bases. The CDR3 is 16 amino acids. Germline V lookup: CDR1 MNHEY, CDR2 SMNVEV (reference sequence). For the CDR3, the DNA is TGTGCCAGCAGTTTACCTAACAGGAGAGCGGTCACTGAAGCTTTCTTT. It is translated as CASSLPNRRAVTEAFF.

This clone appeared a single time. The gene calls are TRBV18 and TRBJ2-1; tentative D call: TRBD1 (6 bases). The CDR3 is 15 amino acids. Germline values: CDR1 KGHSH, CDR2 LQKENI. Trimming took off 3 bases at V and 4 bases at J, with 13 bases between the two ends. The CDR3 protein is CASSPLRGRYNEQFF. The CDR3, as DNA: TGTGCCAGCTCACCTCTCAGGGGAAGGTACAATGAGCAGTTCTTC.

The gene calls are TRBV7-9 and TRBJ2-1; 8 bases match TRBD2. J was trimmed by 8 bases and V by 5 bases; bases with no gene match: 14. Per germline, CDR1 SEHNR and CDR2 FQNEAQ (reference sequence). The CDR3 sequence is 16 residues long. DNA of the CDR3: TGTGCCAGCAGCGGGCCGGGGACGGGAGGGCCCCATGAGCAGTTCTTC. This encodes CASSGPGTGGPHEQFF.

The CDR3 region is CASSFRRGDFNGYTF. For the CDR3, the DNA is TGTGCCAGCAGTTTTCGTCGGGGGGACTTTAATGGCTACACCTTC. The V and J genes are TRBV27 and TRBJ1-2; D possibly corresponds to TRBD1 (5 bases). V was trimmed by 3 bases and J by 6 bases, leaving 17 bases between them. Germline CDR1 MNHEY, CDR2 SMNVEV (reference sequence). The CDR3 has 15 residues.

The chain employs TRBV13 and TRBJ1-1; no firm D call. Germline-derived CDR1 and CDR2 are PRHDT and FYEKMQ (reference sequence). The CDR3 spans 15 residues. Trimming removed 2 bases from V and 2 bases from J, with 12 bases in between. The CDR3 region is CASSLKWQHNTEAFF. The DNA for the CDR3 is TGTGCCAGCAGCTTAAAATGGCAGCACAACACTGAAGCTTTCTTT.